A selection of T cell receptor beta chains follows, all from one sample in a study of T cells in Graves' hyperthyroidism and ophthalmopathy. TCRdb redid the calling of the multiplex PCR reads with MiXCR, one entry per CDR3 protein. Here the sample spans over 500,000 distinct CDR3 sequences, roughly 17% being singletons. The sequenced sample was blood. The receptors were sampled from a woman aged 18 to 35 with Graves' ophthalmopathy. Both conserved end residues are part of each CDR3.

V gene: TRBV27
J gene: TRBJ1-1
CDR3 protein: CASRPGLTQQGNTEAFF

V gene: TRBV11-2
J gene: TRBJ2-1
CDR3 protein: CASSLGGSAGNEQFF

V gene: TRBV15
J gene: TRBJ1-6
CDR3 protein: CATSSPGYNSPLHF

V gene: TRBV5-6
J gene: TRBJ2-1
CDR3 protein: CASSSTNDRVNEQFF

V gene: TRBV28
J gene: TRBJ2-7
CDR3 protein: CATPPDYEQYF

V gene: TRBV4-2
J gene: TRBJ2-7
CDR3 protein: CASSVALSYEQYF

V gene: TRBV4-2
J gene: TRBJ1-2
CDR3 protein: CASSQALANYGYTF

V gene: TRBV6-1
J gene: TRBJ2-7
CDR3 protein: CASSRESSYEQYF

V gene: TRBV19
J gene: TRBJ2-7
CDR3 protein: CASSMGSGTSYEQYF

V gene: TRBV5-1
J gene: TRBJ2-1
CDR3 protein: CASSNFLAGGYNEQFF

V gene: TRBV29-1
J gene: TRBJ2-5
CDR3 protein: CSVVGESETQYF

V gene: TRBV3-1
J gene: TRBJ2-4
CDR3 protein: CASSSDARGQNIQYF

V gene: TRBV5-8
J gene: TRBJ1-1
CDR3 protein: CASSLGRIEAFF

V gene: TRBV7-9
J gene: TRBJ1-2
CDR3 protein: CASSSAGLYGYTF

V gene: TRBV7-9
J gene: TRBJ1-2
CDR3 protein: CASSDQSGLRYTF

V gene: TRBV10-2
J gene: TRBJ2-6
CDR3 protein: CASKPGRGQRGGWANVLTF